Reported below is one TCR beta chain. No antigen is known for it. This entry comes from a study of cytomegalovirus exposure and HLA in healthy donors. From germline, CDR1 is SQVTM and CDR2 ANQGSEA. The CDR3 totals 12 residues. The V and J ends lost 4 bases and 4 bases respectively, with 9 bases between them. Regarding the study as a whole: The study put under 200 TCR beta chains on its list as cytomegalovirus-associated.

It was with 60 Vbeta and 13 Jbeta primers that the PCR ran. Clones were read by immunoSEQ multiplex PCR, and TCRdb kept only the in-frame ones, dropping some. The data contain some 150,000 clones, 70% to 80% of them seen just once; the ten biggest clones take up roughly 3.7%. This chain links TRBV29-1 with TRBJ2-3; D not resolved. Sequenced sample: PBMCs. The clonotype was recovered from a young man in good health and CMV-seropositive. The CDR3 sequence: CSVALESDTQYF. The CDR3 bases are TGCAGCGTTGCACTCGAGTCAGATACGCAGTATTTT.